The sequence of this T cell receptor beta chain was determined in a study of cytomegalovirus exposure and HLA in healthy donors. Study overall: From HLA-typed donors, an early data release held some 80 million unique TCRs. Overall study findings and caveats: As a later analysis showed, several of the most significant clusters appeared to be linked to common viral pathogens. In a later analysis, an Asian-associated ancestry cluster reportedly showed fewer N-insertions than the approximately 640-donor mean.

Trimming removed 3 bases from V and 8 bases from J, with 17 bases in between. Germline V lookup: CDR1 SGHTS, CDR2 YDEGEE. The CDR3 loop spans 15 amino acids. The PCR used 60 Vbeta and 13 Jbeta primers. The protocol was immunoSEQ multiplex PCR, while the TCRdb copy is restricted to in-frame clones and leaves out a portion. The table lists 200,000 to 250,000 clones, 82% of them singletons. This clone was recorded a few times. The antigen is not known. The rearrangement joins TRBV5-8 to TRBJ1-4; weak D call: TRBD1 (6 bases). The TCR sequence derives from a middle-aged woman in good health and CMV-seropositive. What was sequenced was PBMCs. This CDR3 reads CASSYEGDVREKLFF. The CDR3 nucleotides are TGTGCCAGCAGCTACGAGGGGGATGTACGGGAAAAACTGTTTTTT.